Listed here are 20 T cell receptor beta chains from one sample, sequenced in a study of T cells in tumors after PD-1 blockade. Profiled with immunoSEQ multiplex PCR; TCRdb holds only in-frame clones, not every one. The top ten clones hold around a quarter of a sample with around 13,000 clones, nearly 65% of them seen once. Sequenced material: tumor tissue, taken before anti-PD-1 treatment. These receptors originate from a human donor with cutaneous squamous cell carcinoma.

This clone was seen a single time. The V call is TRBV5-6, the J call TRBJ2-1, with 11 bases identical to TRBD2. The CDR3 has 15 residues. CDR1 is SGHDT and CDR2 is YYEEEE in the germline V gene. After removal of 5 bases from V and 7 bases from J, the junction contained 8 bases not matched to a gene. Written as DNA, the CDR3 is TGTGCCAGCAGGGACACGGGACTAGCGGATAATGAGCAGTTCTTC. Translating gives CASRDTGLADNEQFF.

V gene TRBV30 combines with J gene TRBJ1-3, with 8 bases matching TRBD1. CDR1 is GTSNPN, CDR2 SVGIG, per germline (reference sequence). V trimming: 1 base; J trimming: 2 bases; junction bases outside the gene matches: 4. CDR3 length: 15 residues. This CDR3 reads CAWSGGRGPGNTIYF. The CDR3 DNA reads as TGTGCCTGGAGTGGGGGCAGGGGGCCTGGAAACACCATATATTTT.

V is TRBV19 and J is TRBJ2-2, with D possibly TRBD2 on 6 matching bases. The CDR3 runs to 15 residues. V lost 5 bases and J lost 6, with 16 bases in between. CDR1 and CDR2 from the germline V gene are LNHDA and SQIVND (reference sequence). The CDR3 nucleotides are TGTGCCAGTAGTTGGGAGGCTCTGGGGGCCGGGGAGCTGTTTTTT. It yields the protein CASSWEALGAGELFF.

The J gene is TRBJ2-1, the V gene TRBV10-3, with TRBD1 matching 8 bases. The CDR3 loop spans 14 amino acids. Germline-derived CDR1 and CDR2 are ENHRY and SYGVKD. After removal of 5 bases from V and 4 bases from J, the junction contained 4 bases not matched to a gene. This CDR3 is CAISRTGPYNEQFF. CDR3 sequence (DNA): TGTGCCATCAGTAGGACAGGGCCGTACAATGAGCAGTTCTTC.

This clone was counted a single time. The CDR3: CASSQGLAGGGNEQFF. CDR3 in DNA: TGTGCCAGCAGCCAGGGACTAGCGGGAGGGGGGAATGAGCAGTTCTTC. V usage is TRBV11-1 and J usage is TRBJ2-1; 16 positions agree with TRBD2. There are 16 residues in the CDR3. Unmatched junction bases numbered 5, after V lost 5 bases and J lost 7 bases. Germline CDR1 reads SGHAT; CDR2 reads FQDESV (reference sequence).

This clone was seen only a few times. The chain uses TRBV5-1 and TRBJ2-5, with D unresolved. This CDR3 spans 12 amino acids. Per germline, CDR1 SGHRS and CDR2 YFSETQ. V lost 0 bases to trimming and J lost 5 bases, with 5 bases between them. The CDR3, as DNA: TGCGCCAGCAGCTTGGAATTGGAGACCCAGTACTTC. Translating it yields CASSLELETQYF. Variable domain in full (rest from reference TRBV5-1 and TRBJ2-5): KAGVTQTPRYLIKTRGQQVTLSCSPISGHRSVSWYQQTPGQGLQFLFEYFSETQRNKGNFPGRFSGRQFSNSRSEMNVSTLELGDSALYLCASSLELETQYFGPGTRLLVL.

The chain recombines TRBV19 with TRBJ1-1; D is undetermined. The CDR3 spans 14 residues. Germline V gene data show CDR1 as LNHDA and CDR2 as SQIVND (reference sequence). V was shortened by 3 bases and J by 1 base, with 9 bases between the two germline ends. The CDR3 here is CASSMSPPNTEAFF. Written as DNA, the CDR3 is TGTGCCAGTAGTATGTCCCCCCCGAACACTGAAGCTTTCTTT.

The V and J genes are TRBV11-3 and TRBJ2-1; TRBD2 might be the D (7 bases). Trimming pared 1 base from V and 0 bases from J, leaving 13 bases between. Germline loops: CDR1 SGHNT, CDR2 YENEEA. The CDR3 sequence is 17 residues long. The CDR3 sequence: CASSLGGGRSSYNEQFF. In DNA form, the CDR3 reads TGTGCCAGCAGCTTAGGCGGGGGCCGAAGCTCCTACAATGAGCAGTTCTTC.

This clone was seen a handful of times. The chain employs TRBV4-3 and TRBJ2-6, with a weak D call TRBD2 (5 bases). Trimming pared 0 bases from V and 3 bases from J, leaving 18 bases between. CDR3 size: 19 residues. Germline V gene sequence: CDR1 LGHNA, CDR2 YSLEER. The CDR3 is CASSQDLALNLLGANVLTF. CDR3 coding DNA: TGCGCCAGCAGCCAAGACCTAGCTCTCAATCTCCTTGGGGCCAACGTCCTGACTTTC.

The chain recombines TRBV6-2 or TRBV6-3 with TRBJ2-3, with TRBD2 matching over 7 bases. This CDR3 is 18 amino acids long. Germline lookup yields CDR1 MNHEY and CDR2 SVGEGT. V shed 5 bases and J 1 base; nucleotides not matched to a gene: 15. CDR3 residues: CASSSYSLARIGTDTQYF. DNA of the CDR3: TGTGCCAGCAGTAGCTACTCACTAGCGCGGATTGGCACAGATACGCAGTATTTT.

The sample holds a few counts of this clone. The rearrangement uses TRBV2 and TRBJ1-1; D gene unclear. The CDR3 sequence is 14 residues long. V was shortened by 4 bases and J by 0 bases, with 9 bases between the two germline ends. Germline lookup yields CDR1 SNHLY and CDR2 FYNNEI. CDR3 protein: CASSGRIMNTEAFF. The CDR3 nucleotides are TGTGCCAGCAGTGGACGGATCATGAACACTGAAGCTTTCTTT.

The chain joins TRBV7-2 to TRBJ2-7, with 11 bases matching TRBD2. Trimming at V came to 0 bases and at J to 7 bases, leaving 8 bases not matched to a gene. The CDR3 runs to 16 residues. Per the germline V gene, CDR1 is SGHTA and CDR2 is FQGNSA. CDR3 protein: CASSLAILAGAGEQYF. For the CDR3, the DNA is TGTGCCAGCAGCTTAGCGATACTAGCGGGAGCGGGGGAGCAGTACTTC.

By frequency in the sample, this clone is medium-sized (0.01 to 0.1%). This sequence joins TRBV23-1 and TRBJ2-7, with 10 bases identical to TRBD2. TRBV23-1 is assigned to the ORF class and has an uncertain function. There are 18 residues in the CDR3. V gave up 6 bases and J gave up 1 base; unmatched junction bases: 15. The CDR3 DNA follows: TGCGCCAGCAGGAAGACCAGGTTGTGGACTAGCGGATCCTACGAGCAGTACTTC. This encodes CASRKTRLWTSGSYEQYF.

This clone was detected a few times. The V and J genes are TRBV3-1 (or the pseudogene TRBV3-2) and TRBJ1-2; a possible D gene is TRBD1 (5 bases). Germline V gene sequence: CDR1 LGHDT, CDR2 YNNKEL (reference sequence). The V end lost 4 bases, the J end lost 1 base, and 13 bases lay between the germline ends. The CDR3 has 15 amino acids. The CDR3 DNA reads TGTGCCAGCAGCCGAGTCTTTGGGGGTAACTATGGCTACACCTTC. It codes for CASSRVFGGNYGYTF.

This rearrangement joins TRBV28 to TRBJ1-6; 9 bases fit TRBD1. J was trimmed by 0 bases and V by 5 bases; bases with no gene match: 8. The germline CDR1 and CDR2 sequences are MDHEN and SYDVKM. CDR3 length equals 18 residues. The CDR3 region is CASSVPTGGSSYNSPLHF. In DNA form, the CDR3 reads TGTGCCAGCAGTGTCCCGACAGGGGGGAGCTCCTATAATTCACCCCTCCACTTT.

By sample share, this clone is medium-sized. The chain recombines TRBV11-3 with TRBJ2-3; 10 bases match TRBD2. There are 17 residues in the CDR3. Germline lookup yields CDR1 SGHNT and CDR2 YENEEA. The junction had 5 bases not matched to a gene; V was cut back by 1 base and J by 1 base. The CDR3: CASSLGTSGMGTDTQYF. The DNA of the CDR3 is TGTGCCAGCAGCTTAGGAACTAGCGGGATGGGCACAGATACGCAGTATTTT.

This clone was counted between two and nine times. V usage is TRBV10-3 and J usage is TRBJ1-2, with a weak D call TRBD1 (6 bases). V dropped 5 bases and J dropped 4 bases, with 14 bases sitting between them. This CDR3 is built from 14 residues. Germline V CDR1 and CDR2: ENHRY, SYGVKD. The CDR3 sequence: CAISWDKFVYGYTF. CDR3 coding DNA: TGTGCCATCAGTTGGGACAAGTTTGTCTATGGCTACACCTTC.

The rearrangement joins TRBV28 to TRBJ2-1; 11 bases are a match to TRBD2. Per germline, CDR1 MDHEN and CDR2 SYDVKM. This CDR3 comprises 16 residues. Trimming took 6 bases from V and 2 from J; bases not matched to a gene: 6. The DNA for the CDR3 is TGTGCCAGCAGCGCCAATAGCGGGGGGGCCTACAATGAGCAGTTCTTC. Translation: CASSANSGGAYNEQFF.

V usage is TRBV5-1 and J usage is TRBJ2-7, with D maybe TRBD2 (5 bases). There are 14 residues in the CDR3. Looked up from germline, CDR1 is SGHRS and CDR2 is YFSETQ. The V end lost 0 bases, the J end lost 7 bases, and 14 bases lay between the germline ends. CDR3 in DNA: TGCGCCAGCAGCTTGGTCGGAGGTCAGAGAGAGCAGTACTTC. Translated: CASSLVGGQREQYF.

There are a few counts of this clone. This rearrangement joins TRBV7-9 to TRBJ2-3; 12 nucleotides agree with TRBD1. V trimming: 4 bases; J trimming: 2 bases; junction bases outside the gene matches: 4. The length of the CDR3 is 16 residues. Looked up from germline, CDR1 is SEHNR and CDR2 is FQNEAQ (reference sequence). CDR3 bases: TGTGCCAGCAGCTCGGGGACAGGGGGCTCCACAGATACGCAGTATTTT. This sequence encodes CASSSGTGGSTDTQYF.